This record looks at one TCR beta chain sequence and its context. It lacks a known antigen. No base qualities exist here, and no much larger clone lies one base off it. This specimen belongs to a study of blood T cell repertoires in COVID-19 (dated by TCRdb to 2018 to 2020). General notes on the study: Collaborator samples came from the United States, Italy and Spain and covered acute and convalescent phases of COVID-19. The prospective study material was composed of cDNA or gDNA derived from T cells, B-cell-depleted T cells, or PBMCs. Subjects who had been exposed to COVID-19, were actively infected with it, or had recovered from it provided the deeply sampled blood TCRbeta repertoires that made up the dataset. The repertoires were released in a freely available public database meant as a resource for research on the immune response to SARS-CoV-2. Samples were obtained from the ongoing ImmuneRACE study (first 160 participants) and from some 1,300 subjects provided by 6 global collaborators. Nearly every sample came with metadata listing a de-identified subject ID, COVID-19 status, age in years and sex. Where HLA class I and class II types were available, the types were taken from metadata supplied by the sample provider, not from assay-based typing. The study at large found these results: The quantity of clinical and demographic metadata differed by source and by participant and was supplied without curation.

The immunoSEQ Assay, a bias-controlled multiplex PCR, was used to amplify TCRbeta CDR3 regions from genomic DNA. On the authors' methods: The number of nucleated cells in each sample was estimated from the amplification of reference gene primers within the assay. To quantify the absolute abundance of each unique TCRbeta CDR3 rearrangement, sequence reads were collapsed and filtered. For each sample, productive Simpson clonality was calculated by taking the square root of Simpson's diversity index across productive rearrangements. In its TCRdb copy, this immuneACCESS table keeps in-frame sequences only and misses some clones. Where compared with another copy, unresolved V genes explain less than half of these, and the others have no known cause. That table gives V, J and clone size, and the DNA gave D and trimming. The sample profile shows some 190,000 clones; 70% to 90% of them were found once. The ten largest account for 9.5% to 13% of the sample.

The collaborating institutions used their own protocols to collect whole blood in K2EDTA tubes. For TCRbeta analysis, collaborators shipped samples in one of three forms: frozen whole blood, isolated PBMCs, or DNA extracted from either of those sample types. This receptor was identified in a human donor with active or convalescent COVID-19. The donor label of this sample is uncertain. The source material was peripheral blood.

The CDR3 is CASSLFMLAGVQGEQFF. DNA sequence: TGTGCCAGCAGCTTATTTATGCTAGCGGGAGTCCAGGGTGAGCAGTTCTTC. The chain is encoded by TRBV13 joined to TRBJ2-1; TRBD2 agrees with 10 junctional bases. Trimming accounts for 2 bases at V and 9 bases at J, while the number of junction bases matched to no gene is 13. Including the terminal cysteine and phenylalanine, the CDR3 comprises 17 residues. Only the CDR3 DNA stays, 51 bases, in frame from base 1. From the germline V gene (reference sequence), CDR1 is PRHDT and CDR2 is FYEKMQ.